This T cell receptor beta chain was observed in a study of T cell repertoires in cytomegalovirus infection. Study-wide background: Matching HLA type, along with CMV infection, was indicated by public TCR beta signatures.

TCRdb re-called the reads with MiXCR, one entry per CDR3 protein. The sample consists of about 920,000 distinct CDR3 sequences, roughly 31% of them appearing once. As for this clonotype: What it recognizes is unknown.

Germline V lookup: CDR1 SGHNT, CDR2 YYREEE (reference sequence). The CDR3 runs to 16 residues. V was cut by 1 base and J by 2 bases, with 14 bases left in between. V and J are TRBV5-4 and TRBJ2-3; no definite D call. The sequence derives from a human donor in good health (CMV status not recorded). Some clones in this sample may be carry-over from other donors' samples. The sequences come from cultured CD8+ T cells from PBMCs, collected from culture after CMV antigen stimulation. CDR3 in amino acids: CASSLKVVHHTDTQYF. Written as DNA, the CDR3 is TGTGCCAGCAGCTTGAAAGTAGTACACCACACAGATACGCAGTATTTT.